Below, 23 T cell receptor beta chains from the same sample are listed, as sequenced in a study of breast tumors, draining lymph nodes, adjacent tissues. The lymph nodes were axillary draining lymph nodes from breast cancer patients. One entry per CDR3 protein, called by TCRdb with MiXCR from the multiplex PCR reads. The sample shows approximately 150,000 distinct CDR3 sequences, approximately 30% of them seen only once. Sequencing was carried out using axillary lymph node tissue. All receptors come from a female donor with breast cancer. Some clones in this sample may be carry-over from other donors' samples.

Ten or more counts support this clonotype. CDR3 amino acids: CASSTPNDSIYGYTF. The CDR3 coding sequence is TGTGCCAGCAGTACACCTAACGACTCAATCTATGGCTACACCTTC. The chain couples TRBV6-6 to TRBJ1-2, with D unclear. Per germline, CDR1 MNHNY and CDR2 SVGAGI (reference sequence). The CDR3 is 15 amino acids. Trimming pared 5 bases from V and 4 bases from J, leaving 17 bases between.

Concerning this clonotype itself: Likely a read error: the CDR3 ends without its conserved phenylalanine or tryptophan. DNA of the CDR3: TGTGCCAGCATGGAGTCGGGGGCAACTGGGGCCAACGTCCTGACTTCC. Translating gives CASMESGATGANVLTS. The chain combines TRBV7-9 with TRBJ2-6; D possibly matches TRBD1 or TRBD2 (6 bases each). The germline V gene has CDR1 SEHNR and CDR2 FQNEAQ (reference sequence). The CDR3 loop spans 16 amino acids. V was clipped by 7 bases and J by 2 bases, with 15 bases between them.

The chain uses TRBV6-5 and TRBJ2-4; D not certain. The germline gives CDR1 MNHEY, CDR2 SVGAGI. CDR3 length: 13 amino acids. V dropped 6 bases and J dropped 0 bases, with 6 bases sitting between them. DNA for the CDR3: TGTGCCAGCAGCGAATTAGCCAAAAACATTCAGTACTTC. Amino acid sequence: CASSELAKNIQYF.

V gene TRBV20-1 combines with J gene TRBJ2-3; 8 bases map to TRBD1. The CDR3 length is 15 residues. Germline V gene data show CDR1 as DFQATT and CDR2 as SNEGSKA (reference sequence). The V segment lost 4 bases and the J segment 1 base; nucleotides outside the gene matches: 7. CDR3 in amino acids: CSAIQGAWGTDTQYF. CDR3 sequence (DNA): TGCAGTGCTATTCAGGGGGCTTGGGGCACAGATACGCAGTATTTT.

This clonotype was observed at least ten times. This chain links TRBV7-6 with TRBJ2-7; D is ambiguous. From germline, CDR1 is SGHVS and CDR2 FNYEAQ. There are 13 residues in the CDR3. Trimming left V 1 base short and J 6 bases short, with 10 bases between. The CDR3 region has the DNA TGTGCCAGCAGCTTAGAGGGTTGGGGCGAGCAGTACTTC. Amino acid sequence: CASSLEGWGEQYF.

There are many counts of this clonotype. This chain uses TRBV24-1 with TRBJ1-1; D ambiguous. Trimming stripped 9 bases from V and 5 bases from J, with 21 bases between. The length of the CDR3 is 15 residues. Germline V gives CDR1 KGHDR, CDR2 SFDVKD. CDR3 sequence (DNA): TGTGCCACCCCTCCCATGGGTCAGTATGGTACTGAAGCTTTCTTT. Its protein is CATPPMGQYGTEAFF.

This clonotype occurred many times. V is TRBV2 and J is TRBJ1-5; TRBD1 matches 7 bases. Germline V gene lookup returns CDR1 SNHLY and CDR2 FYNNEI. Germline trimming cut 4 bases from V and 6 bases from J; bases unmatched to any gene: 12. This CDR3 spans 16 amino acids. CDR3 DNA: TGTGCCAGCAGTGGTGGGCCAAGGGGGCTCAGTCAGCCCCAGCATTTT. This codes for CASSGGPRGLSQPQHF.

The table lists this clonotype with a count of one. The chain is built from TRBV9 and TRBJ2-7; 9 bases map to TRBD2. Trimming at V came to 4 bases and at J to 7 bases, leaving 9 bases not matched to a gene. CDR3 length: 14 residues. Germline V gene data show CDR1 as SGDLS and CDR2 as YYNGEE. The CDR3 coding sequence is TGTGCCAGCAGCAAGGCGGGGGGGGGATATGAGCAGTACTTC. Its translation is CASSKAGGGYEQYF. The full variable domain, its missing parts supplied by reference TRBV9 and TRBJ2-7, is DSGVTQTPKHLITATGQRVTLRCSPRSGDLSVYWYQQSLDQGLQFLIQYYNGEERAKGNILERFSAQQFPDLHSELNLSSLELGDSALYFCASSKAGGGYEQYFGPGTRLTVT.

Details on this clonotype: The junction does not match germline at one end; this may be a read error. The rearrangement uses TRBV12-3 or TRBV12-4 and TRBJ1-2; no clear D gene. There are 12 residues in the CDR3. CDR3 bases: TGCGCCAGCACCCCGATGGGGTATGGCTACACCTTC. Its protein product is CASTPMGYGYTF.

The chain combines TRBV7-7 with TRBJ2-7; 8 bases align to TRBD1. Germline V CDR1 and CDR2: SSHAT, FNYEAQ (reference sequence). This CDR3 has 12 residues. Here the CDR3 DNA reads TGTGCTAGGGACAGGTCGAACTACGAGCAGTACGTC. As protein: CARDRSNYEQYV.

Turning to this clonotype: This sequence may be a read error, since a much larger clone differs from it by one base. The chain has TRBV20-1 and TRBJ2-3; maybe TRBD1 (5 bases). Germline V CDR1 and CDR2: DFQATT, SNEGSKA (reference sequence). The CDR3 is made up of 12 amino acids. CDR3 protein: CSVGSPTGTQYF. CDR3 DNA: TGCAGTGTTGGATCCCCCACAGGTACGCAGTATTTT.

The V gene is TRBV15, the J gene TRBJ2-5; D tentatively fits TRBD1 or TRBD2 (5 bases each). V was shortened by 4 bases and J by 4 bases, with 16 bases between the two germline ends. The CDR3 has 15 residues. Germline V gene sequence: CDR1 LNHNV, CDR2 YYDKDF (reference sequence). CDR3 region: CATSKKGPQAETQYF. In DNA, the CDR3 is TGTGCCACCAGCAAGAAGGGACCACAAGCAGAGACCCAGTACTTC.

V gene TRBV10-3 combines with J gene TRBJ1-2, with 7 bases identical to TRBD1. From germline, CDR1 is ENHRY and CDR2 SYGVKD. With 10 bases clipped from V and 3 bases from J, the junction kept 2 bases outside the gene matches. The CDR3 loop spans 11 amino acids. The CDR3 region is CAKTGYYGYTF. The CDR3 DNA reads as TGTGCCAAGACAGGGTACTATGGCTACACCTTC.

This clonotype was observed many times. The DNA for the CDR3 is TGTGCCAGCAGCCCTGGGACCATCAATCAGCCCCAGCATTTT. Protein: CASSPGTINQPQHF. V is TRBV3-1 and J is TRBJ1-5, with D maybe TRBD1 (5 bases). Germline CDR1 reads LGHDT; CDR2 reads YNNKEL (reference sequence). V lost 4 bases, J lost 3 bases, and 10 bases lay in between. This CDR3 is built from 14 residues.

This clonotype was counted at least ten times. The rearrangement joins TRBV5-1 to TRBJ2-7; D gene uncertain. The CDR3 runs to 16 residues. Trimming left V 0 bases short and J 0 bases short, with 13 bases between. Looked up from germline, CDR1 is SGHRS and CDR2 is YFSETQ. This CDR3 is CASSLVDGTLSYEQYF. The CDR3 DNA follows: TGCGCCAGCAGCTTGGTGGATGGTACTCTCTCCTACGAGCAGTACTTC.

The chain recombines TRBV6-6 with TRBJ2-5; TRBD1 is a possible D gene (7 bases). The CDR3 totals 20 residues. Germline V gives CDR1 MNHNY, CDR2 SVGAGI (reference sequence). Trimming shortened V by 5 bases and J by 5 bases, and 33 bases separated the two germline ends. CDR3 amino acids: CASSDQKRAKGAPVFETQYF. The CDR3 DNA reads TGTGCCAGCAGTGACCAAAAGCGGGCCAAGGGGGCGCCGGTTTTTGAGACCCAGTACTTC.

The chain uses TRBV20-1 and TRBJ1-4, with D maybe TRBD1 (5 bases). Germline assignment: CDR1 DFQATT and CDR2 SNEGSKA (reference sequence). V lost 0 bases and J 6 bases, leaving 14 bases between the germline ends. The CDR3 runs 15 residues. The CDR3 bases are TGCAGTGCTAGAGACTATTCGAGGGGCGATGAAAAACTGTTTTTT. Translation gives CSARDYSRGDEKLFF.

Comments on this clonotype: This clone may be a read error of a much larger clone one base away. The V and J genes are TRBV6-1 and TRBJ1-2; D is undetermined. Trimming removed 4 bases at V and 5 bases at J, with 14 bases between. Looked up from germline, CDR1 is MNHNS and CDR2 is SASEGT. CDR3 length: 14 amino acids. The CDR3 is CASSGVTAYYGYTF. DNA for the CDR3: TGTGCCAGCAGTGGGGTAACAGCCTATTATGGCTACACCTTC.

This clonotype was counted at least ten times. CDR3 protein: CASRSSGGAPYEQYV. The CDR3, as DNA: TGTGCCAGCAGATCTAGCGGGGGGGCTCCCTACGAGCAGTACGTC. This chain connects TRBV6-5 to TRBJ2-7; 12 nucleotides line up with TRBD2. The CDR3 runs 15 residues. The germline V gene has CDR1 MNHEY and CDR2 SVGAGI. The trim removed 6 bases at V and 2 bases at J, leaving 5 bases unmatched.

This clonotype was recorded many times. The chain uses TRBV9 and TRBJ1-4; TRBD1 matches 9 bases. The CDR3 has 14 residues. V gave up 4 bases and J gave up 7 bases; unmatched junction bases: 5. Germline loops: CDR1 SGDLS, CDR2 YYNGEE. The CDR3 is CASSSGTGLEKLFF. DNA for the CDR3: TGTGCCAGCAGCTCCGGGACAGGGCTTGAAAAACTGTTTTTT.

This clonotype was detected ten times or more. This sequence joins TRBV20-1 and TRBJ1-4; D may be TRBD1 (6 bases). V was cut by 6 bases and J by 8 bases, with 22 bases left in between. Germline V gives CDR1 DFQATT, CDR2 SNEGSKA (reference sequence). This CDR3 spans 15 amino acids. The CDR3 is CSAPPGGFTSEKLFF. The CDR3 DNA reads TGCAGTGCCCCACCTGGGGGCTTCACTAGCGAAAAACTGTTTTTT.

Points on this clonotype: This may come from a read error, since a much larger clone is one base off. The rearrangement links TRBV7-3 to TRBJ2-5; the D is unclear. The CDR3 runs 13 residues. Germline V gene lookup returns CDR1 SGHTA and CDR2 FQGTGA. The CDR3 loop reads CAGSFGLQETQYF. The CDR3 DNA is TGTGCCGGCAGCTTCGGGTTACAAGAGACCCAGTACTTC.

Worth noting for this clonotype: This likely comes from a read error, as the CDR3 has no conserved phenylalanine or tryptophan at its end. The DNA is left out, because the CDR3 cannot be placed on it with certainty; the CDR3 is given as TCRdb lists it. The J gene is TRBJ2-3, the V gene TRBV29-1; TRBD1 is the table's D call, not checked against the DNA. Termini included, the CDR3 measures 13 amino acids. Germline-derived CDR1 and CDR2 are SQVTM and ANQGSEA. The CDR3 spells CSVAGQGTDTQCL.